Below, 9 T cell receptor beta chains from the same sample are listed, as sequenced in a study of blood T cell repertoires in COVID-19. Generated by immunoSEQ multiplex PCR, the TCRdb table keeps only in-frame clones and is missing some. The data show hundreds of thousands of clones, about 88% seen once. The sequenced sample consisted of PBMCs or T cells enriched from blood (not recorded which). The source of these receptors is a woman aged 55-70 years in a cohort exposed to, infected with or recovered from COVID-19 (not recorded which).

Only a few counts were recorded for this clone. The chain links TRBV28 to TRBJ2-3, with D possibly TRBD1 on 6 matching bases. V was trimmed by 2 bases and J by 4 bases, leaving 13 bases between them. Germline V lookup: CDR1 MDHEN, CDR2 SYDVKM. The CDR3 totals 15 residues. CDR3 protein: CASSLGQFGADTQYF. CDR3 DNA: TGTGCCAGCAGTTTAGGACAGTTCGGTGCAGATACGCAGTATTTT.

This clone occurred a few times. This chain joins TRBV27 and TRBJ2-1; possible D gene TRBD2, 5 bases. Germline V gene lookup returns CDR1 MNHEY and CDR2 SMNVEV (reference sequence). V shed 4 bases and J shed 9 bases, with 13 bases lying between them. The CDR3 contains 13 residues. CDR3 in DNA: TGTGCCAGCAGTTGGACTTTCGGTAGTGAGCAGTTCTTC. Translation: CASSWTFGSEQFF.

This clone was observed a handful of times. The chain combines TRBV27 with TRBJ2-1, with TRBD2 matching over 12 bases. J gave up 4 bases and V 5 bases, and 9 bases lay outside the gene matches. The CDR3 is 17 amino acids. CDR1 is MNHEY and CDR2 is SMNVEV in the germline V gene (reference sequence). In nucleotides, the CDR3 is TGTGCCAGCAGTACCGCGACTAGCGGGAGTTATTACAATGAGCAGTTCTTC. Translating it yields CASSTATSGSYYNEQFF.

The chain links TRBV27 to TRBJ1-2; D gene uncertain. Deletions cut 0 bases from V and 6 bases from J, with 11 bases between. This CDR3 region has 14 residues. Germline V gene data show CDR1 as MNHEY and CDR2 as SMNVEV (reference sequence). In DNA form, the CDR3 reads TGTGCCAGCAGTTTATCTCGAGGGTGGGATGGCTACACCTTC. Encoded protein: CASSLSRGWDGYTF.

The CDR3 nucleotides read TGTGCCAGCAGTTTACTCCGACAGGGGGCCGGGTATGGCTACACCTTC. Translation: CASSLLRQGAGYGYTF. V usage is TRBV28 and J usage is TRBJ1-2; 10 nucleotides line up with TRBD1. In germline, CDR1 is MDHEN, CDR2 SYDVKM. V dropped 2 bases and J dropped 5; count of bases not matched to a gene: 8. CDR3 size: 16 residues.

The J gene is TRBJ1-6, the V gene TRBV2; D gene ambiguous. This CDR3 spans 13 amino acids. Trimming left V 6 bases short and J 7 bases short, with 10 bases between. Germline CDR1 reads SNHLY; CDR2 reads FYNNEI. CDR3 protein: CASSWGGNSPLHF. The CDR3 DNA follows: TGTGCCAGCAGCTGGGGAGGGAATTCACCCCTCCACTTT.

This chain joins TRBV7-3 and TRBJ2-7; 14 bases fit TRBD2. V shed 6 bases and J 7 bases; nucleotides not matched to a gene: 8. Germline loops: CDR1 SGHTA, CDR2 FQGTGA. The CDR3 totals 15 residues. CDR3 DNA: TGTGCCAGCAGTTTCTCGGGACTAGCGGGAGAAGAGCAGTACTTC. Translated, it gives CASSFSGLAGEEQYF.

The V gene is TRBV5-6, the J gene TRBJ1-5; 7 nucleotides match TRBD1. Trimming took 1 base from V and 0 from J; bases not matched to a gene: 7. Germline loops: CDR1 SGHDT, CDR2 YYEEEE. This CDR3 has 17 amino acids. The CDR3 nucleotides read TGTGCCAGCAGCTTGTGGGGCTGGGACAGTAGCAATCAGCCCCAGCATTTT. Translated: CASSLWGWDSSNQPQHF.

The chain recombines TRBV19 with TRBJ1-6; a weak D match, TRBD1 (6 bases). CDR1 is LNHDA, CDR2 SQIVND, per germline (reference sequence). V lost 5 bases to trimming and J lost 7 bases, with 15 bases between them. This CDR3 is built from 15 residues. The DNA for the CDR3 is TGTGCCAGTAGTCCCCGGGACACGGAGAATTCACCCCTCCACTTT. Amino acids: CASSPRDTENSPLHF.